A single sample is the source of the 15 T cell receptor beta chains below, sequenced in a study of tumor-infiltrating lymphocytes in primary liver carcinoma. A primer in the constant region served to generate TCR beta cDNA from 500 to 600 ng of total RNA. Employing slightly modified ARM-PCR, three nested multiplex PCR rounds were run, and these gave rise to the TCR beta libraries. TRBV1-TRBV30 forward and Cbeta reverse primers drove the first two roughly 11-cycle rounds. MiXCR, run by TCRdb on the multiplex PCR reads, gives a single entry per CDR3 protein. The sample comprises about 200,000 distinct CDR3 sequences, 65% of which are singletons, and 6% to 8.5% rests with the top ten. Both blood RNA, taken from unsorted whole blood, and germline DNA were extracted. What was sequenced was peripheral blood. The receptors were gathered from a woman in her fifties or sixties with primary liver carcinoma and hepatitis B virus infection.

With respect to this clonotype: This may arise from a read error, as a much more abundant clone is one base away. The gene calls are TRBV12-3 or TRBV12-4 and TRBJ2-7; 11 bases match TRBD2. The CDR3 is 15 amino acids. The CDR3 loop is CANSFRLAGPYEQYF. The CDR3 DNA is TGTGCCAACAGTTTTAGACTAGCGGGACCCTACGAGCAGTACTTC.

About this clonotype itself: A read error is possible here, since a much larger clone lies one base away. The chain employs TRBV14 and TRBJ2-2; unclear D gene. CDR1 is SGHDN, CDR2 FVKESK, per germline. With 5 bases removed from V and 7 bases from J, the gap between germline ends came to 11 bases. The length of the CDR3 is 13 residues. CDR3 amino acids: CASSYVAYGELFF. Written as DNA, the CDR3 is TGTGCCAGCAGCTATGTAGCATACGGGGAGCTGTTTTTT.

This clonotype was picked up many times. V gene TRBV6-1 combines with J gene TRBJ2-4; D assignment may be TRBD1 or TRBD2 (5 bases each). This CDR3 region has 14 residues. Germline assignment: CDR1 MNHNS and CDR2 SASEGT. V lost 2 bases to trimming and J lost 9 bases, with 14 bases between them. CDR3 coding DNA: TGTGCCAGCAGTGAACAGGGCGATGGGGGCATTCAGTACTTC. Encoded protein: CASSEQGDGGIQYF.

On this clonotype itself: A read error is possible here, since a much larger clone lies one base away. Written as DNA, the CDR3 is TGTGCCAGCAGGAGCGGGGGGGGTCACCTGGAGCAGTACTTC. This codes for CASRSGGGHLEQYF. The rearrangement links TRBV6-1 to TRBJ2-7, with 10 positions matching TRBD2. Germline values: CDR1 MNHNS, CDR2 SASEGT. This CDR3 spans 14 amino acids. V shed 6 bases, J shed 7 bases, and the junction held 9 bases outside the gene matches.

The J gene is TRBJ2-3, the V gene TRBV7-8; D unresolved. The CDR3 has 15 amino acids. Trimming stripped 4 bases from V and 4 bases from J, with 15 bases between. Germline values: CDR1 SGHVS, CDR2 FQNEAQ. CDR3 coding DNA: TGTGCCAGCAGCTCCCGAGTGAGCCCTGCAGATACGCAGTATTTT. Protein product: CASSSRVSPADTQYF.

The V gene is TRBV6-5, the J gene TRBJ2-7; D remains unclear. The CDR3 has 15 amino acids. CDR1 is MNHEY, CDR2 SVGAGI, per germline. V dropped 3 bases and J dropped 7 bases, with 19 bases sitting between them. The CDR3: CASSYSPRSSQEQYF. CDR3 nucleotide sequence: TGTGCCAGCAGTTATTCACCCAGGAGCTCCCAGGAGCAGTACTTC.

Notes on this clonotype: A read error may account for a junction end that differs from germline. The chain combines TRBV6-1 with TRBJ1-6, with D uncertain. The CDR3 runs 16 residues. Germline CDR1 reads MNHNS; CDR2 reads SASEGT. Written as DNA, the CDR3 is TGTACCAGCAGTGCACAGCGAAGCTCCTATAATTCACCCCTCCACTTT. Protein: CTSSAQRSSYNSPLHF.

On this clonotype: One junction end disagrees with the germline gene, perhaps due to a read error. The chain has TRBV6-6 and TRBJ2-1; D is unresolved. The CDR3 runs to 13 residues. CDR1 and CDR2 from the germline V gene are MNHNY and SVGAGI (reference sequence). The CDR3 nucleotides read TGTGTCAGCCATTTTGAGAGTGCCAATGAGCAGTTCTTC. Translation gives CVSHFESANEQFF.

The chain links TRBV18 to TRBJ2-3, with D possibly matching TRBD2 (6 bases). The V and J ends lost 5 bases and 2 bases respectively, with 14 bases between them. Germline-derived CDR1 and CDR2 are KGHSH and LQKENI. There are 15 residues in the CDR3. The CDR3 is CASSKYRGTTDTQYF. In DNA, the CDR3 is TGTGCCAGCTCAAAATACCGGGGGACCACAGATACGCAGTATTTT.

The CDR3 DNA sequence: TGTGCCAACGGTTACGGGGGGGGCGACGGCTACACCTTC. It translates to CANGYGGGDGYTF. The chain has TRBV6-5 and TRBJ1-2; D may be TRBD1 (6 bases). The germline gives CDR1 MNHEY, CDR2 SVGAGI. This CDR3 has 13 residues. Trimming removed 10 bases from V and 8 bases from J, with 20 bases in between.

The rearrangement joins TRBV6-5 to TRBJ1-4, with a possible D match to TRBD1 (6 bases). The V gene lost 9 bases and the J gene lost 2 bases, with 28 bases spanning the gap. The germline gives CDR1 MNHEY, CDR2 SVGAGI. CDR3 length equals 19 residues. The CDR3 spells CASSQMGDKRYATNEKLFF. Written as DNA, the CDR3 is TGTGCCAGTAGCCAAATGGGGGACAAACGATATGCTACTAATGAAAAACTGTTTTTT.

J is TRBJ2-7 and V is TRBV11-2; 8 positions match TRBD1. The CDR3 contains 15 residues. Germline V gene data show CDR1 as SGHAT and CDR2 as FQNNGV. V shed 9 bases and J 3 bases; nucleotides not matched to a gene: 13. For the CDR3, the DNA is TGTGCCAGTAGCCCCGACCGGACAGGGCTCTACGAGCAGTACTTC. This encodes CASSPDRTGLYEQYF.

This clonotype was seen ten or more times. The genes are TRBV6-5 and TRBJ2-1, with TRBD2 matching over 9 bases. Germline values: CDR1 MNHEY, CDR2 SVGAGI. CDR3 length equals 16 residues. Losses at the gene ends were 7 bases for V and 6 bases for J; bases not matched to a gene: 13. The CDR3 is CASTPHSGGRANEQFF. DNA for the CDR3: TGTGCCAGCACCCCCCACTCAGGCGGGAGGGCCAATGAGCAGTTCTTC.

This clonotype was found a few times. The chain is built from TRBV7-3 and TRBJ2-1; 9 positions match TRBD2. Looked up from germline, CDR1 is SGHTA and CDR2 is FQGTGA. The CDR3 has 15 amino acids. J lost 8 bases, V lost 2 bases, and 7 bases had no gene match. This chain's CDR3 is CASSLLAGRSDEQFF. The CDR3 DNA reads as TGTGCCAGCAGCTTACTAGCGGGAAGGTCGGATGAGCAGTTCTTC.

In regard to this clonotype: At one boundary the junction diverges from the germline segment, which might be a read error. The chain has TRBV12-3 or TRBV12-4 and TRBJ2-1; D is perhaps TRBD2 (5 bases). The length of the CDR3 is 13 residues. CDR3 loop: CTSSPGGWDEQFF. The CDR3 DNA is TGTACCAGCAGTCCTGGAGGCTGGGATGAGCAGTTCTTC.